This T cell receptor beta chain was sequenced for a study of T cells in Graves' hyperthyroidism and ophthalmopathy. As for the study in general: Peripheral blood was collected at initial diagnosis, before any treatment.

The CDR3 regions of TCR beta were amplified from RNA transcripts. The HTBI primer set was used in a first-round RT-PCR of the TCR CDR3. One entry per CDR3 protein results from TCRdb running MiXCR on the multiplex PCR reads. The sample includes hundreds of thousands of distinct CDR3 sequences, 13% to 15% of them seen just once. Study results and caveats: Progression to ophthalmopathy was predicted a median of approximately 6.4 months early.

CDR1 and CDR2 (germline): SGHTA, FQGTGA. V shed 4 bases, J shed 6 bases, and the junction held 16 bases outside the gene matches. This CDR3 is built from 17 residues. Active moderate-to-severe ophthalmopathy, Clinical Activity Score at least 3, NOSPECS at least 4, under 3 months' duration. Exclusions: uncontrolled infection, other autoimmune disease, pregnancy, lactation. This clonotype has at least ten counts. Its antigen is unknown. The sequence derives from a woman aged 45-59 years with Graves' ophthalmopathy. Sequencing used blood. J is TRBJ2-7 and V is TRBV7-3; 9 nucleotides align to TRBD2. The DNA for the CDR3 is TGTGCCAGCAGCTCCGATGGGCTAGCGGGGACTCCCGTCGAGCAGTACTTC. Translated, it gives CASSSDGLAGTPVEQYF.